These 20 T cell receptor beta chains were all obtained from the same sample, sequenced in a study of glioma-infiltrating T cells (dated by TCRdb to between 2015 and 2016). Sequencing was performed on an Illumina MiSeq. The iRepertoire nested amplicon-rescue multiplex PCR (arm-PCR) platform was used to amplify TCR alpha and beta CDR3 regions from RNA. TCRdb applied fastp at Q25 and MiXCR to the public reads, then kept only in-frame beta chains. CDR3 protein duplicates are merged, each entry listing the most common genes and DNA. This sample lists approximately 100,000 distinct CDR3 sequences; less than 30% were detected once. The top ten clonotypes cover 30% to 35% of the sample. The specimen was glioma tissue, nonneoplastic brain tissue, or PBMCs (not recorded which). The receptors were sampled from a human donor with low-grade glioma or glioblastoma, undergoing nonglioma brain surgery, or in good health (not recorded which).

This clonotype was seen ten or more times. This chain joins TRBV7-3 and TRBJ1-2; D might be TRBD1 (6 bases). The CDR3 contains 13 residues. The V end was cut by 5 bases, the J end by 8 bases, with 15 bases between. The germline V gene encodes CDR1 SGHTA and CDR2 FQGTGA. CDR3 sequence: CASSPSGARGYTF. In nucleotides, the CDR3 is TGTGCCAGCAGCCCCTCGGGGGCGAGGGGCTACACCTTC.

With regard to this clonotype: One end of the junction does not line up with germline, which may come from a read error. The chain carries TRBV6-5 and TRBJ2-1; no clear D. The germline V gene encodes CDR1 MNHEY and CDR2 SVGAGI. The CDR3 sequence is 14 residues long. The CDR3 nucleotides are TGTGCCAGCAGTTACGCGAGCTCCCACAATGGGCAGTTCTTC. Translation: CASSYASSHNGQFF.

This clonotype was found many times. V usage is TRBV6-5 and J usage is TRBJ1-1; the D is unclear. CDR3 length equals 13 residues. V lost 1 base, J lost 1 base, and 4 bases lay in between. Germline loops: CDR1 MNHEY, CDR2 SVGAGI. Written as DNA, the CDR3 is TGTGCCAGCAGTTACTACCCGAACACTGAAGCTTTCTTT. Its protein is CASSYYPNTEAFF.

In its sample, this clonotype was seen many times. The chain carries TRBV20-1 and TRBJ2-1, with 12 bases identical to TRBD1. Germline CDR1 and CDR2: DFQATT and SNEGSKA (reference sequence). The CDR3 totals 19 residues. J lost 0 bases, V lost 3 bases, and 12 bases had no gene match. CDR3: CSARDPGQGAPSSYNEQFF. CDR3 nucleotide sequence: TGCAGTGCTAGGGATCCGGGACAGGGGGCCCCTAGCTCCTACAATGAGCAGTTCTTC.

This clonotype was picked up many times. This chain uses TRBV7-3 with TRBJ2-7, with 9 bases that match TRBD2. Germline CDR1 reads SGHTA; CDR2 reads FQGTGA. CDR3 size: 15 residues. The V gene end was trimmed by 1 base and the J gene end by 2 bases; junction bases not matched to a gene: 3. The CDR3 reads CASSLNSGGTYEQYF. The CDR3 DNA is TGTGCCAGCAGCTTAAACAGCGGGGGGACCTACGAGCAGTACTTC.

This clonotype occurred many times. The chain is built from TRBV6-2 or TRBV6-3 and TRBJ2-3; the D gene could be TRBD1 or TRBD2 (7 bases each). Germline CDR1 MNHEY, CDR2 SVGEGT. CDR3 length equals 18 residues. The ends were cut back, 0 bases at V and 4 bases at J, with 20 bases in the middle. CDR3: CASSYSSGAGGFADTQYF. CDR3 nucleotide sequence: TGTGCCAGCAGTTACTCGAGCGGGGCAGGGGGATTCGCAGATACGCAGTATTTT.

This clonotype was counted many times. The V call is TRBV7-2, the J call TRBJ2-7, with D perhaps TRBD1 (6 bases). V gave up 3 bases and J gave up 1 base, with 10 bases separating them. From germline, CDR1 is SGHTA and CDR2 FQGNSA. This CDR3 spans 14 amino acids. The CDR3 sequence is CASSFGGGSYEQYF. CDR3 DNA: TGTGCCAGCAGCTTTGGGGGCGGTTCCTACGAGCAGTACTTC.

V gene TRBV12-3 or TRBV12-4 combines with J gene TRBJ2-7, with 9 bases identical to TRBD1. This CDR3 comprises 15 residues. V lost 7 bases and J lost 9; bases outside the gene matches: 16. The CDR3 DNA reads as TGTGCCAGCATCCAAAAGGGGACAGGGACGTCGGGGCAGTACTTC. It codes for CASIQKGTGTSGQYF.

This clonotype was observed a handful of times. One end of the junction is discordant with germline, which a read error may explain. J is TRBJ1-1 and V is TRBV28; no definite D call. This CDR3 has 13 amino acids. The germline CDR1 and CDR2 sequences are MDHEN and SYDVKM. In DNA, the CDR3 is TGTGCCAGCAGTCTATTCCTGAACACTGGAGCTTCCTTT. Residues: CASSLFLNTGASF.

This clonotype was detected many times. The chain uses TRBV20-1 and TRBJ2-5, with no clear D. V lost 3 bases to trimming and J lost 2 bases, with 13 bases between them. Germline CDR1 reads DFQATT; CDR2 reads SNEGSKA (reference sequence). CDR3 length equals 14 residues. Here the CDR3 DNA reads TGCAGTGCTAGCGACTTCGCTAGGCAAGAGACCCAGTACTTC. Protein sequence: CSASDFARQETQYF.

This clonotype was counted many times. The V and J genes are TRBV7-2 and TRBJ2-7; maybe TRBD1 (6 bases). Germline CDR1 and CDR2: SGHTA and FQGNSA. V was pared by 5 bases and J by 3 bases, with 14 bases between. The CDR3 covers 14 residues. The CDR3 region has the DNA TGTGCCAGCAGCCCCCAAGGACAGTTCTACGAGCAGTACTTC. This gives the protein CASSPQGQFYEQYF.

At least ten counts were recorded for this clonotype. The V gene is TRBV29-1, the J gene TRBJ2-1, with a weak D call TRBD1 (6 bases). Trimming pared 8 bases from V and 0 bases from J, leaving 8 bases between. The CDR3 totals 12 residues. Germline CDR1 SQVTM, CDR2 ANQGSEA. The CDR3 region has the DNA TGCAGCCAGGGGAGCTCCTACAATGAGCAGTTCTTC. Amino acid sequence: CSQGSSYNEQFF.

There are many counts of this clonotype. The rearrangement joins TRBV2 to TRBJ1-1; TRBD1 might be the D (5 bases). The germline V gene has CDR1 SNHLY and CDR2 FYNNEI. V lost 2 bases to trimming and J lost 4 bases, with 8 bases between them. CDR3 length: 13 residues. For the CDR3, the DNA is TGTGCCAGCAGTGAACAGGGTGGCACTGAAGCTTTCTTT. Amino acids: CASSEQGGTEAFF.

V is TRBV5-1 and J is TRBJ1-5; TRBD1 matches at 11 bases. This CDR3 spans 15 amino acids. V shed 0 bases, J shed 5 bases, and the junction held 1 base outside the gene matches. Germline V gene sequence: CDR1 SGHRS, CDR2 YFSETQ. For the CDR3, the DNA is TGCGCCAGCAGCTTGGCGGACAGGGGGCATCAGCCCCAGCATTTT. Protein sequence: CASSLADRGHQPQHF.

In this sample, this clonotype turned up many times. This chain connects TRBV2 to TRBJ2-5, with D unresolved. This CDR3 has 12 residues. Germline values: CDR1 SNHLY, CDR2 FYNNEI. The ends were cut back, 5 bases at V and 5 bases at J, with 9 bases in the middle. The CDR3 is CASSFTRETQYF. In DNA form, the CDR3 reads TGTGCCAGCAGTTTCACTCGGGAGACCCAGTACTTC.

This chain uses TRBV4-2 with TRBJ2-7, with TRBD1 matching 9 bases. CDR1 is LGHNA, CDR2 YNFKEQ, per germline. V was clipped by 1 base and J by 4 bases; unmatched bases: 5. The CDR3 contains 15 residues. Written as DNA, the CDR3 is TGTGCCAGCAGCCAAGGGACAGGGGACGTTTACGAGCAGTACTTC. As protein: CASSQGTGDVYEQYF.

The table lists this clonotype with many counts. The rearrangement uses TRBV24-1 and TRBJ1-5, with D possibly matching TRBD1 (5 bases). V was trimmed by 10 bases and J by 2 bases, leaving 14 bases between them. The CDR3 length is 14 residues. Germline loops: CDR1 KGHDR, CDR2 SFDVKD. CDR3 residues: CATSSVGGNQPQHF. In nucleotides, the CDR3 is TGTGCCACTAGTTCGGTGGGGGGCAATCAGCCCCAGCATTTT.

This clonotype was seen ten or more times. V and J are TRBV15 and TRBJ1-6, with no clear D. The V and J ends lost 0 bases and 9 bases respectively, with 6 bases between them. The CDR3 extends over 13 amino acids. Germline CDR1 LNHNV, CDR2 YYDKDF (reference sequence). Written as DNA, the CDR3 is TGTGCCACCAGCAGAGAGCGGTTTTCACCCCTCCACTTT. Translation gives CATSRERFSPLHF.

Remarks on this clonotype: An end of the junction does not agree with germline; a read error may underlie this. The V gene is TRBV28, the J gene TRBJ1-6; D gene unclear. This CDR3 has 11 residues. Germline CDR1 MDHEN, CDR2 SYDVKM. The CDR3 coding sequence is TGTGCCACCCGAAACAACTCACCACTCCACTTT. It is translated as CATRNNSPLHF.

This clonotype has only a few counts. The chain links TRBV7-2 to TRBJ2-5, with D possibly being TRBD1 or TRBD2 (5 bases each). The ends were cut back, 4 bases at V and 5 bases at J, with 14 bases in the middle. This CDR3 has 14 amino acids. Germline V gene lookup returns CDR1 SGHTA and CDR2 FQGNSA. The CDR3 DNA follows: TGTGCCAGCAGCTGGGGGACCCTTGAGGAGACCCAGTACTTC. This sequence encodes CASSWGTLEETQYF. The variable domain in full, with the rest retrieved from reference TRBV7-2 and TRBJ2-5, is GAGVSQSPSNKVTEKGKDVELRCDPISGHTALYWYRQSLGQGLEFLIYFQGNSAPDKSGLPSDRFSAERTGGSVSTLTIQRTQQEDSAVYLCASSWGTLEETQYFGPGTRLLVL.